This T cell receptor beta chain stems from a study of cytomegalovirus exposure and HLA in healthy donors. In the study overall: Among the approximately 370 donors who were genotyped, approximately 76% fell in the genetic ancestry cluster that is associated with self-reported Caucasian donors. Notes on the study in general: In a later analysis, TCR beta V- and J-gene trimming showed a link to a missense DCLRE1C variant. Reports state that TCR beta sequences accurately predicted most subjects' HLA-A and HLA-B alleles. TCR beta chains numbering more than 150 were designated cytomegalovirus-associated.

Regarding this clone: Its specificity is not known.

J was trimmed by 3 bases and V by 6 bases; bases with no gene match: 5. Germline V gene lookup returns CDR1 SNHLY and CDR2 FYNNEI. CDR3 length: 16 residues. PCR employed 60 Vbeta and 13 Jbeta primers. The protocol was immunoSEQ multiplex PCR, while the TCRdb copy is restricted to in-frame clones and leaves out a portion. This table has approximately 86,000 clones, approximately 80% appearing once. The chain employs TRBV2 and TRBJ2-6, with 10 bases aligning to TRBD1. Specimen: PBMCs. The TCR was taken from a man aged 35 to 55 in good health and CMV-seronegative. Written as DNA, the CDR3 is TGTGCCAGCAGAGAGACAGGGGGCTTTGGGGCCAACGTCCTGACTTTC. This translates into CASRETGGFGANVLTF.